A single TCR beta chain is shown here with its context. Its antigen is unidentified. The PCR was carried out with 60 Vbeta primers and 13 Jbeta primers. The method was immunoSEQ multiplex PCR; TCRdb's version includes in-frame clones alone and lacks a portion of them. This sample carries 38,000 or so clones, with about 8.9% going to the ten biggest clones. The data were taken from a study of cytomegalovirus exposure and HLA in healthy donors. Across the whole study: Previous work identified some 120 million unique TCR beta sequences from 200 million or so T cells. Whole-study findings and limits: The study flagged fewer than 200 TCR beta chains as cytomegalovirus-associated. Most of the TCR beta V segments (in an earlier analysis) were productive either about 87% or about 30% of the time. Immune exposure data for these donors was limited to CMV serostatus.

The TCR originated in a man in his forties in good health and CMV-seropositive. Sequencing input: PBMCs.

In DNA form, the CDR3 reads TGTGCCTGGTCTTCCTTGACAGTGTCTGGAAACACCATATATTTT. Amino acid sequence: CAWSSLTVSGNTIYF. V usage is TRBV30 and J usage is TRBJ1-3; D perhaps matches TRBD1 (5 bases). Germline loops: CDR1 GTSNPN, CDR2 SVGIG (reference sequence). Trimming left V 5 bases short and J 1 base short, with 15 bases between. The CDR3 has 15 amino acids.